The 20 T cell receptor beta chains below come from one sample, sequenced in a study of cytomegalovirus exposure and HLA in healthy donors. The PCR employed 60 Vbeta primers together with 13 Jbeta primers. The assay was immunoSEQ multiplex PCR, and TCRdb's table has in-frame clones only and misses some. This sample carries more than 85,000 clones, 75% of them seen once, and the ten largest clones take approximately 14%. The sequenced sample consisted of PBMCs. The receptors derive from a male donor in good health and CMV-seropositive.

The rearrangement links TRBV6-1 to TRBJ2-3, with D perhaps TRBD1 (6 bases). Trimming left V 6 bases short and J 0 bases short, with 10 bases between. CDR3 size: 14 residues. The germline V gene has CDR1 MNHNS and CDR2 SASEGT. CDR3 in amino acids: CASSVQGSTDTQYF. In DNA form, the CDR3 reads TGTGCCAGCAGCGTACAGGGCAGCACAGATACGCAGTATTTT.

This chain joins TRBV27 and TRBJ1-2, with 7 nucleotides matching TRBD1. Per germline, CDR1 MNHEY and CDR2 SMNVEV (reference sequence). The CDR3 extends over 14 amino acids. The V and J ends lost 6 bases and 2 bases, in that order; junction bases with no gene match: 6. The CDR3 loop reads CASRRQGVNYGYTF. CDR3 in DNA: TGTGCCAGCAGGCGACAGGGAGTCAACTATGGCTACACCTTC.

The J gene is TRBJ2-5, the V gene TRBV9; TRBD1 is a possible D gene (5 bases). Trimming took 0 bases from V and 3 from J, leaving 9 bases between them. CDR1 and CDR2 (germline): SGDLS, YYNGEE. This CDR3 is built from 14 residues. CDR3 loop: CASSVGSREETQYF. The CDR3 DNA sequence: TGTGCCAGCAGCGTAGGTAGCAGGGAAGAGACCCAGTACTTC.

By share, this clone counts as medium-sized. The genes are TRBV5-6 and TRBJ1-2; D is ambiguous. Germline loops: CDR1 SGHDT, CDR2 YYEEEE. The CDR3 has 13 amino acids. V lost 3 bases and J 6 bases, leaving 12 bases between the germline ends. The CDR3 DNA reads as TGTGCCAGCAGCTGGCCACAGATTGATGGCTACACCTTC. Residues: CASSWPQIDGYTF. Based on the CDR3 plus reference TRBV5-6 and TRBJ1-2, the full variable domain is DAGVTQSPTHLIKTRGQQVTLRCSPKSGHDTVSWYQQALGQGPQFIFQYYEEEERQRGNFPDRFSGHQFPNYSSELNVNALLLGDSALYLCASSWPQIDGYTFGSGTRLTVV.

Only a few counts were recorded for this clone. The chain carries TRBV2 and TRBJ2-5; 9 nucleotides agree with TRBD2. V dropped 7 bases and J dropped 5; count of bases not matched to a gene: 14. CDR1 is SNHLY and CDR2 is FYNNEI in the germline V gene. CDR3 length: 16 residues. CDR3 DNA sequence: TGTGCCAGCATTGGGAGCAGCGGGGGGCGGGGGGAGACCCAGTACTTC. The encoded protein is CASIGSSGGRGETQYF.

The gene calls are TRBV18 and TRBJ2-7, with 9 bases identical to TRBD1. Germline V gene lookup returns CDR1 KGHSH and CDR2 LQKENI. This CDR3 has 15 residues. V shed 6 bases and J 0 bases; nucleotides not matched to a gene: 6. CDR3 coding DNA: TGTGCCAGCTCTCCTGGACAGGGGAGCTCCTACGAGCAGTACTTC. Protein: CASSPGQGSSYEQYF.

The chain is built from TRBV5-1 and TRBJ1-3; a weak D match, TRBD1 (6 bases). Germline V lookup: CDR1 SGHRS, CDR2 YFSETQ. CDR3 length: 13 residues. Trimming pared 0 bases from V and 9 bases from J, leaving 10 bases between. Here the CDR3 reads CASSLEQGRTIYF. Written as DNA, the CDR3 is TGCGCCAGCAGCTTGGAACAGGGTCGCACCATATATTTT.

The chain joins TRBV6-1 to TRBJ1-5; D is possibly TRBD1 (5 bases). This CDR3 spans 15 amino acids. Germline V CDR1 and CDR2: MNHNS, SASEGT. Trimming pared 6 bases from V and 4 bases from J, leaving 16 bases between. The DNA of the CDR3 is TGTGCCAGCAGGCCACACCAGGCAGGGAATCAGCCCCAGCATTTT. Its translation: CASRPHQAGNQPQHF.

Worth noting for this clone: At one boundary the junction diverges from the germline segment, which might be a read error. The genes are TRBV15 and TRBJ2-3, with a possible D match to TRBD1 (6 bases). Looked up from germline, CDR1 is LNHNV and CDR2 is YYDKDF (reference sequence). The CDR3 is 17 residues long. In DNA, the CDR3 is TGTGCCACCAGCGGAGAGCCACAGGGTCGGGGCACAGATACGCAGTATTTT. The encoded protein is CATSGEPQGRGTDTQYF.

The V call is TRBV19, the J call TRBJ1-5; a possible D gene is TRBD1 (5 bases). V was trimmed by 5 bases and J by 4 bases, leaving 21 bases between them. The CDR3 covers 17 residues. Germline V gives CDR1 LNHDA, CDR2 SQIVND (reference sequence). CDR3 nucleotide sequence: TGTGCCAGTAGTCTTAGTCACTCGACAGTAGGTAATCAGCCCCAGCATTTT. Translating it yields CASSLSHSTVGNQPQHF. Based on the CDR3 plus reference TRBV19 and TRBJ1-5, the full variable domain is DGGITQSPKYLFRKEGQNVTLSCEQNLNHDAMYWYRQDPGQGLRLIYYSQIVNDFQKGDIAEGYSVSREKKESFPLTVTSAQKNPTAFYLCASSLSHSTVGNQPQHFGDGTRLSIL.

The V and J genes are TRBV4-2 and TRBJ2-5; no definite D call. The DNA matches TRBJ2-7 better at its end, which makes the J call doubtful. This CDR3 comprises 13 residues. Germline CDR1 LGHNA, CDR2 YNFKEQ. The CDR3 protein is CASSQDRGREQYF. The CDR3 DNA is TGTGCCAGCAGCCAAGATCGAGGCCGCGAGCAGTACTTC.

The chain recombines TRBV25-1 with TRBJ2-5, with TRBD1 identical over 10 bases. The CDR3 runs to 16 residues. Germline V CDR1 and CDR2: MGHDK, SYGVNS. V trimming: 5 bases; J trimming: 5 bases; junction bases outside the gene matches: 11. The DNA of the CDR3 is TGTGCCAGCAGTACCCCCGGGACAGGGGCGCAGGAGACCCAGTACTTC. Encoded protein: CASSTPGTGAQETQYF.

V and J are TRBV18 and TRBJ2-1; 7 nucleotides match TRBD1. The CDR3 consists of 15 residues. V shed 2 bases and J 0 bases; nucleotides not matched to a gene: 1. From germline, CDR1 is KGHSH and CDR2 LQKENI. The chain's CDR3 is CASSPGTVSYNEQFF. The DNA of the CDR3 is TGTGCCAGCTCACCAGGGACAGTCTCCTACAATGAGCAGTTCTTC.

CDR3 nucleotide sequence: TGTGCCAGCAGCCAAGATCGCGGACAGGGGAATTCACCCCTCCACTTT. As protein: CASSQDRGQGNSPLHF. The J gene is TRBJ1-6, the V gene TRBV4-2, with 9 nucleotides matching TRBD1. Germline V gives CDR1 LGHNA, CDR2 YNFKEQ. Trimming at V came to 0 bases and at J to 7 bases, leaving 4 bases not matched to a gene. CDR3 size: 16 residues.

V usage is TRBV7-9 and J usage is TRBJ2-7; 9 bases match TRBD1. This CDR3 comprises 15 residues. In germline, CDR1 is SEHNR, CDR2 FQNEAQ (reference sequence). Trimming cost V 2 bases and J 6 bases; bases outside gene matches: 8. The CDR3 sequence is CASSLQPGQGSEQYF. CDR3 nucleotides: TGTGCCAGCAGCTTACAGCCGGGACAGGGCTCCGAGCAGTACTTC.

The chain joins TRBV27 to TRBJ2-7; TRBD1 aligns across 8 bases. The CDR3 is 14 amino acids. Germline V CDR1 and CDR2: MNHEY, SMNVEV (reference sequence). V lost 5 bases, J lost 3 bases, and 6 bases stayed unmatched. The CDR3 reads CASSPGTGLYEQYF. In nucleotides, the CDR3 is TGTGCCAGCAGTCCTGGGACAGGTCTCTACGAGCAGTACTTC.

The J gene is TRBJ2-3, the V gene TRBV7-9; 7 nucleotides line up with TRBD1. With 5 bases clipped from V and 0 bases from J, the junction kept 2 bases outside the gene matches. This CDR3 comprises 14 residues. CDR1 and CDR2 from the germline V gene are SEHNR and FQNEAQ (reference sequence). The CDR3 DNA sequence: TGTGCCAGCAGCCGGGACAGTAGCACAGATACGCAGTATTTT. This sequence encodes CASSRDSSTDTQYF.

The rearrangement uses TRBV29-1 and TRBJ2-5, with 11 bases fitting TRBD1. This CDR3 has 13 amino acids. With 6 bases clipped from V and 3 bases from J, the junction kept 3 bases outside the gene matches. Germline V lookup: CDR1 SQVTM, CDR2 ANQGSEA. For the CDR3, the DNA is TGCAGCGTCGGACAGGGGGCCGAAGAGACCCAGTACTTC. Its protein product is CSVGQGAEETQYF.

The rearrangement uses TRBV11-1 and TRBJ1-2, with D perhaps matching TRBD1 (6 bases). The V gene's germline CDR1 is SGHAT and CDR2 FQDESV (reference sequence). The CDR3 has 15 amino acids. V gave up 5 bases and J gave up 4 bases, with 17 bases separating them. CDR3 residues: CASSPLGGAAYGYTF. In DNA, the CDR3 is TGTGCCAGCAGCCCGTTGGGGGGGGCGGCCTATGGCTACACCTTC.

This chain links TRBV11-2 with TRBJ1-4, with 7 bases aligning to TRBD1. Germline values: CDR1 SGHAT, CDR2 FQNNGV. The length of the CDR3 is 17 residues. Trimming cost V 5 bases and J 1 base; bases outside gene matches: 10. CDR3 sequence: CASSHYRGWGTNEKLFF. CDR3 bases: TGTGCCAGCAGCCACTACAGGGGATGGGGAACTAATGAAAAACTGTTTTTT.